One sample yielded the 18 T cell receptor beta chains listed below, sequenced in a study of control samples from healthy donors and cancer patients. Profiled with immunoSEQ multiplex PCR; TCRdb holds only in-frame clones, not every one. The sample gives roughly 59,000 clones, roughly 90% of which show up once; 1.5% to 2% is in the top ten. Material for sequencing was PBMCs. The origin of the receptors is a man in his forties with colorectal cancer.

The chain couples TRBV3-1 (or the pseudogene TRBV3-2) to TRBJ1-1; D call uncertain. Trimming left V 4 bases short and J 10 bases short, with 16 bases between. The CDR3 has 13 amino acids. Per germline, CDR1 LGHDT and CDR2 YNNKEL (reference sequence). The CDR3 sequence: CASSPAIEFAAFF. Written as DNA, the CDR3 is TGTGCCAGCAGCCCTGCCATTGAGTTCGCAGCTTTCTTT.

This chain links TRBV30 with TRBJ2-7; D might be TRBD2 (7 bases). The length of the CDR3 is 14 residues. Germline values: CDR1 GTSNPN, CDR2 SVGIG (reference sequence). V was clipped by 0 bases and J by 7 bases, with 16 bases between them. The DNA for the CDR3 is TGTGCCTGGAGTGTAGGTGGGGGGGCGAGTGAGCAGTACTTC. Residues: CAWSVGGGASEQYF.

J is TRBJ2-1 and V is TRBV11-2; TRBD2 agrees at 8 bases. The germline CDR1 and CDR2 sequences are SGHAT and FQNNGV. The CDR3 spans 15 residues. Trimming removed 4 bases from V and 7 bases from J; junction bases left unmatched: 9. The CDR3 loop reads CASSSTGTSSNEQFF. For the CDR3, the DNA is TGTGCCAGCAGCTCCACCGGGACTAGTTCGAATGAGCAGTTCTTC.

The J gene is TRBJ1-2, the V gene TRBV4-2; D is possibly TRBD1 (5 bases). Germline lookup yields CDR1 LGHNA and CDR2 YNFKEQ. The CDR3 is 15 residues long. Trimming removed 2 bases from V and 8 bases from J, with 18 bases in between. The CDR3 DNA reads TGTGCCAGCAGCCAAAGCTCCGGGGCATTAGGCGGCTACACCTTC. This gives the protein CASSQSSGALGGYTF.

This rearrangement joins TRBV7-9 to TRBJ1-1, with 7 bases that match TRBD1. With 4 bases clipped from V and 10 bases from J, the junction kept 6 bases outside the gene matches. The CDR3 length is 12 residues. CDR1 is SEHNR, CDR2 FQNEAQ, per germline (reference sequence). The CDR3 sequence is CASSSTGYLAFF. The CDR3 DNA reads TGTGCCAGCAGCTCGACAGGGTACTTAGCTTTCTTT.

The rearrangement joins TRBV14 to TRBJ2-5; 12 bases align to TRBD2. V lost 0 bases and J lost 4; bases outside the gene matches: 6. Germline-derived CDR1 and CDR2 are SGHDN and FVKESK. There are 17 residues in the CDR3. The CDR3 coding sequence is TGTGCCAGCAGCCAAGATCGGTCTAGCGGGGGGGCAGAGACCCAGTACTTC. Translating it yields CASSQDRSSGGAETQYF. The full variable domain, with the rest looked up from reference TRBV14 and TRBJ2-5, is EAGVTQFPSHSVIEKGQTVTLRCDPISGHDNLYWYRRVMGKEIKFLLHFVKESKQDESGMPNNRFLAERTGGTYSTLKVQPAELEDSGVYFCASSQDRSSGGAETQYFGPGTRLLVL.

The V call is TRBV2, the J call TRBJ2-3; the D gene is possibly TRBD2 (6 bases). The CDR3 is 11 residues long. Germline CDR1 is SNHLY and CDR2 is FYNNEI. The V end lost 4 bases, the J end lost 14 bases, and 13 bases lay between the germline ends. CDR3 protein: CASSGDSSRYF. The DNA for the CDR3 is TGTGCCAGCAGTGGGGACTCCTCCAGGTATTTT.

This clone appeared a single time. The rearrangement uses TRBV11-1 and TRBJ2-1, with TRBD2 as a possible D gene (7 bases). The germline gives CDR1 SGHAT, CDR2 FQDESV (reference sequence). With 1 base removed from V and 3 bases from J, the gap between germline ends came to 13 bases. The CDR3 spans 16 residues. This CDR3 is CASSLESRGGYNEQFF. CDR3 coding DNA: TGTGCCAGCAGCTTAGAATCGAGGGGGGGCTACAATGAGCAGTTCTTC. The complete variable domain, with remaining parts taken from reference TRBV11-1 and TRBJ2-1, reads EAEVAQSPRYKITEKSQAVAFWCDPISGHATLYWYRQILGQGPELLVQFQDESVVDDSQLPKDRFSAERLKGVDSTLKIQPAELGDSAMYLCASSLESRGGYNEQFFGPGTRLTVL.

The V call is TRBV3-1 (or the pseudogene TRBV3-2), the J call TRBJ2-2, with D uncertain. CDR1 is LGHDT, CDR2 YNNKEL, per germline (reference sequence). The CDR3 totals 15 residues. V lost 0 bases, J lost 6 bases, and 11 bases lay in between. The CDR3 nucleotides are TGTGCCAGCAGCCAAGATCTTATAACAGCCGGGGAGCTGTTTTTT. Its translation: CASSQDLITAGELFF.

This chain uses TRBV5-1 with TRBJ2-5; 9 bases are shared with TRBD2. Trimming removed 4 bases from V and 4 bases from J; junction bases left unmatched: 11. Looked up from germline, CDR1 is SGHRS and CDR2 is YFSETQ. The CDR3 length is 16 residues. CDR3 coding DNA: TGCGCCAGCAGCCGCCTTGGGGGTAGCGGGGGAGAGACCCAGTACTTC. Encoded protein: CASSRLGGSGGETQYF.

The rearrangement uses TRBV4-3 and TRBJ1-1; maybe TRBD1 (6 bases). The CDR3 covers 13 residues. The germline V gene encodes CDR1 LGHNA and CDR2 YSLEER. V was trimmed by 6 bases and J by 3 bases, leaving 11 bases between them. The CDR3 reads CASREQGYTEAFF. The CDR3 DNA reads as TGCGCCAGCAGGGAACAGGGATACACTGAAGCTTTCTTT.

This rearrangement joins TRBV12-3 or TRBV12-4 to TRBJ1-2; the D gene is possibly TRBD1 (6 bases). CDR3 length equals 13 residues. The V end lost 5 bases, the J end lost 4 bases, and 11 bases lay between the germline ends. CDR3 in amino acids: CASSLQGSYGYTF. CDR3 sequence (DNA): TGTGCCAGCAGTCTACAGGGATCCTATGGCTACACCTTC.

This clone appeared once. The chain uses TRBV7-9 and TRBJ2-1, with 7 bases matching TRBD2. CDR1 and CDR2 from the germline V gene are SEHNR and FQNEAQ (reference sequence). V gave up 3 bases and J gave up 3 bases; unmatched junction bases: 5. CDR3 size: 15 residues. The CDR3 here is CASSLYGEGYNEQFF. DNA of the CDR3: TGTGCCAGCAGCTTGTATGGGGAGGGCTACAATGAGCAGTTCTTC.

The rearrangement uses TRBV24-1 and TRBJ2-3, with D unclear. There are 13 residues in the CDR3. Germline values: CDR1 KGHDR, CDR2 SFDVKD. Trimming shortened V by 4 bases and J by 4 bases, and 8 bases separated the two germline ends. The CDR3 region is CATSDQESDTQYF. Written as DNA, the CDR3 is TGTGCCACCAGTGACCAGGAATCAGATACGCAGTATTTT.

The rearrangement links TRBV6-2 or TRBV6-3 to TRBJ2-2; D is ambiguous. V shed 4 bases and J shed 1 base, with 4 bases lying between them. Germline CDR1 is MNHEY and CDR2 is SVGEGT. CDR3 length equals 13 residues. The chain's CDR3 is CASSLENTGELFF. In DNA form, the CDR3 reads TGTGCCAGCAGTTTAGAGAACACCGGGGAGCTGTTTTTT.

The J gene is TRBJ1-6, the V gene TRBV19; D gene uncertain. Per germline, CDR1 LNHDA and CDR2 SQIVND (reference sequence). Trimming stripped 3 bases from V and 10 bases from J, with 7 bases between. There are 12 residues in the CDR3. The CDR3 DNA reads as TGTGCCAGTAGTATCTGGGGATCACCCCTCCACTTT. Protein product: CASSIWGSPLHF.

The rearrangement uses TRBV7-9 and TRBJ1-4; no clear D gene. The CDR3 is 15 residues long. Germline assignment: CDR1 SEHNR and CDR2 FQNEAQ (reference sequence). Trimming shortened V by 2 bases and J by 7 bases, and 14 bases separated the two germline ends. The DNA of the CDR3 is TGTGCCAGCAGCTTACAGGCCATGGGGATTGAAAAACTGTTTTTT. This encodes CASSLQAMGIEKLFF.

This rearrangement joins TRBV10-2 to TRBJ1-1, with D uncertain. This CDR3 region has 12 residues. CDR1 is WSHSY and CDR2 is SAAADI in the germline V gene. V was clipped by 3 bases and J by 6 bases, with 8 bases between them. The CDR3 nucleotides are TGCGCCAGCAGTGAAGGTTACGCTGAAGCTTTCTTT. Translation gives CASSEGYAEAFF.